This T cell receptor beta chain comes out of a study of T cells in localized non-small cell lung cancer. Study-level points and caveats: Adjacent lung was found to contain a median roughly 60 of the top 100 tumor clones.

With respect to this clone: Antigen: not known.

Sequencing was performed with immunoSEQ multiplex PCR; in TCRdb, only in-frame clones are kept and a portion is missing. The sample lists tens of thousands of clones; around 85% were seen once. Germline V lookup: CDR1 MNHEY, CDR2 SVGAGI. Trimming cost V 10 bases and J 3 bases; bases outside gene matches: 5. The CDR3 extends over 12 amino acids. The clonotype originates from a man aged 40 to 70 with stage II squamous cell lung carcinoma. The genes are TRBV6-5 and TRBJ1-1, with TRBD1 matching over 7 bases. The sample in question was PBMCs, obtained before any cancer treatment. CDR3 nucleotide sequence: TGTGCCACCTTCAGGGGGTACACTGAAGCTTTCTTT. Translation gives CATFRGYTEAFF.